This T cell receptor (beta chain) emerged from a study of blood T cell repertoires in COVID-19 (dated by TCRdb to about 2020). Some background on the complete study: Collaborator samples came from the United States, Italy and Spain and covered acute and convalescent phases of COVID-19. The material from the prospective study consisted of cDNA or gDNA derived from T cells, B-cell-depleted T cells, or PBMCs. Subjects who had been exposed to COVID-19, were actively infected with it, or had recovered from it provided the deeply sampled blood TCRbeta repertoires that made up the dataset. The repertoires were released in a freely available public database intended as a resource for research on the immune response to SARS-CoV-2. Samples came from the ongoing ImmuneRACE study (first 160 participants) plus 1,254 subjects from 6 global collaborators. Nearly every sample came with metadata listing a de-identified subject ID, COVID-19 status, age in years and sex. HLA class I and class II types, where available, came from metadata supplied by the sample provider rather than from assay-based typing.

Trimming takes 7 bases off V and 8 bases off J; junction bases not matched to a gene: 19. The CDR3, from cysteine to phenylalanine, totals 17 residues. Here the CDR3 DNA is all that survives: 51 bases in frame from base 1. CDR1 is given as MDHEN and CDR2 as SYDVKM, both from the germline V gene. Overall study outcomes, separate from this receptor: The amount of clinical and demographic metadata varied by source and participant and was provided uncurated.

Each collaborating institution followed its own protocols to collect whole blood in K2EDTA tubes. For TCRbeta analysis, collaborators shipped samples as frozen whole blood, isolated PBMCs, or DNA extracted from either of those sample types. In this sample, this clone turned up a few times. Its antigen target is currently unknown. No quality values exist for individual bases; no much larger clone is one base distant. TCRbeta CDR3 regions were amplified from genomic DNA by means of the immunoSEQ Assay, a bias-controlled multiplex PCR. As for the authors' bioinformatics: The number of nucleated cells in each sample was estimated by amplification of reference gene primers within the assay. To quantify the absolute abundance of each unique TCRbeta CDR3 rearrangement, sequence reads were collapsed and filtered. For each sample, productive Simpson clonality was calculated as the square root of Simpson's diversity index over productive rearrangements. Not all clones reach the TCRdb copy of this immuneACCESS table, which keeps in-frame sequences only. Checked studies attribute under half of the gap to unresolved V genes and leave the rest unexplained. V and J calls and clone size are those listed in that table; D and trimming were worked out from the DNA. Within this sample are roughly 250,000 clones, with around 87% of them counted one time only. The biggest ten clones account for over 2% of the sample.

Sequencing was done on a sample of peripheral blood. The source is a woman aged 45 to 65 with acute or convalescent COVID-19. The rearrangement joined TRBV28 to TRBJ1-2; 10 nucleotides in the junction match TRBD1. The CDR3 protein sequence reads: CASTPTGTGAHSQGYTF. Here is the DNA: TGTGCCAGCACCCCCACGGGGACAGGGGCGCATTCCCAAGGCTACACCTTC.